This section outlines one T cell receptor beta chain sequence together with its context. From the RT-PCR reads, TCRdb called clonotypes with MiXCR, one entry per CDR3 protein. The sample holds almost 700,000 distinct CDR3 sequences; 13% to 15% are singletons and the top ten take 3.6%. The germline CDR1 and CDR2 sequences are DFQATT and SNEGSKA (reference sequence). The ends were cut back, 5 bases at V and 7 bases at J, with 14 bases in the middle. The CDR3 spans 13 residues. This sequence was found in a female donor in good health, serving as a healthy control. The material sequenced was memory CD4+ T cells from blood. The gene calls are TRBV20-1 and TRBJ1-4, with TRBD1 as a possible D gene (5 bases). The chain's CDR3 is CSARTSKGEKLFF. The CDR3 DNA reads TGCAGTGCTCGGACATCGAAGGGTGAAAAACTGTTTTTT.